Here is one T cell receptor beta chain with its context. Antigen: not known. The entry originates in a study of regulatory T cells in long-lasting Graves disease. This CDR3 is built from 14 residues. The V gene lost 1 base and the J gene lost 7 bases, with 11 bases spanning the gap. Germline CDR1 DFQATT, CDR2 SNEGSKA (reference sequence). Time point described: newly diagnosed GD, antithyroid drugs for less than 3 months. Following extraction of RNA from PBMCs, that RNA was used to make the TCR library. Study-level findings and limits: Persistent patients had a count of shared public clonotypes (around 2,700) that exceeded that of new patients (about 870).

Construction of TCR beta libraries relied on iRepertoire HTBI primers and on Arm-PCR targeting CDR3 regions. TCRdb itself ran the multiplex PCR reads through MiXCR, one entry per CDR3 protein. Of 550,000 to 650,000 distinct CDR3 sequences listed, 15% to 20% are singletons. Separately, the same data were catalogued under a study of T cells in Graves' hyperthyroidism and ophthalmopathy.

The clonotype comes from a young man with Graves disease. The gene calls are TRBV20-1 and TRBJ1-6; weak D call: TRBD1 (5 bases). This sample comprised peripheral blood mononuclear cells (PBMCs), obtained at new diagnosis, from a patient treated with antithyroid drugs. The CDR3 DNA sequence: TGCAGTGCTAGAGTGTCAGGGCTAAATTCACCCCTCCACTTT. It is translated as CSARVSGLNSPLHF.